This TCR beta chain was sequenced in a study of cytomegalovirus exposure and HLA in healthy donors. The CDR3 totals 13 residues. V dropped 2 bases and J dropped 2 bases, with 9 bases sitting between them. CDR1 and CDR2 from the germline V gene are GTSNPN and SVGIG (reference sequence). The PCR ran on 60 Vbeta and 13 Jbeta primers. Produced via immunoSEQ multiplex PCR; TCRdb's table is partial and in-frame only. The sample contains approximately 130,000 clones, 70% to 75% of which appear only once. The J gene is TRBJ1-1, the V gene TRBV30; D is uncertain. The sequence was collected from a man between 25 and 39 years old in good health and CMV-seronegative. Sequencing was done on a sample of PBMCs. CDR3 sequence: CAWSRIENTEAFF. CDR3 nucleotide sequence: TGTGCCTGGAGTCGTATAGAAAACACTGAAGCTTTCTTT. The full variable domain, its missing parts supplied by reference TRBV30 and TRBJ1-1, is SQTIHQWPATLVQPVGSPLSLECTVEGTSNPNLYWYRQAAGRGLQLLFYSVGIGQISSEVPQNLSASRPQDRQFILSSKKLLLSDSGFYLCAWSRIENTEAFFGQGTRLTVV.